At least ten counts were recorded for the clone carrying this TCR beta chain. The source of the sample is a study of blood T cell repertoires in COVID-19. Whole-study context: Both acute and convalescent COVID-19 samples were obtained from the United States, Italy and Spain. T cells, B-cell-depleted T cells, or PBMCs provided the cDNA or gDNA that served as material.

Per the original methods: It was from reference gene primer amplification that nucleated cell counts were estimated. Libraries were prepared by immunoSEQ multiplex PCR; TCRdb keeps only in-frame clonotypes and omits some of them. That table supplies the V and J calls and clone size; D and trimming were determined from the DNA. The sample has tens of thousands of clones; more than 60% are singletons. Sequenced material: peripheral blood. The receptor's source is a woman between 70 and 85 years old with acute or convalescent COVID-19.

In DNA form, the CDR3 reads TGCGCCAGCAGTCAATCTGAAGGCAGGGTTAGCTCCTACGAGCAGTACTTC. Translating it yields CASSQSEGRVSSYEQYF. The chain links TRBV23-1 to TRBJ2-7; TRBD1 is a possible D gene (5 bases). TRBV23-1 is treated as an ORF (open reading frame) with a function not yet certain. CDR3 length: 17 residues. V lost 0 bases and J lost 0, with 15 bases in between.